These 22 T cell receptor beta chains originate from one sample sequenced in a study of blood T cell repertoires in COVID-19 (dated by TCRdb to 2018 to 2020). The library was prepared using the immunoSEQ multiplex PCR assay. The immuneACCESS repertoire file appears here via TCRdb, limited to in-frame rearrangements. These files lack a portion of the clones; in checked studies, under half of the deficit traces to unresolved V genes, and the cause of the others is not known. The sample table records about 20,000 clones; roughly nine tenths of these occur just once. Of the sample, roughly 9.8% falls within the top ten clones. Sequenced: peripheral blood. These receptors originate from a human donor in a cohort sampled during active COVID-19.

This chain connects TRBV19 to TRBJ2-7; no definite D call. The CDR3 length is 13 residues. Germline V lookup: CDR1 LNHDA, CDR2 SQIVND (reference sequence). V was shortened by 5 bases and J by 3 bases, with 11 bases between the two germline ends. Here the CDR3 DNA reads TGTGCCAGTAGTGACGGAGTGGACTACGAGCAGTACTTC. The encoded protein is CASSDGVDYEQYF.

The chain couples TRBV4-1 to TRBJ2-2; 11 bases agree with TRBD1. The J segment lost 1 base and the V segment lost 2 bases, leaving 6 bases of the junction unmatched. Germline V CDR1 and CDR2: MGHRA, YSYEKL. The CDR3 consists of 18 residues. The CDR3 DNA reads as TGCGCCAGCAGCCAAACCGGGACAGGGGGTAAGAACACCGGGGAGCTGTTTTTT. It encodes CASSQTGTGGKNTGELFF.

This clone is deemed medium-sized. The chain is built from TRBV20-1 and TRBJ2-2; D might be TRBD2 (6 bases). Germline CDR1 DFQATT, CDR2 SNEGSKA (reference sequence). Trimming removed 3 bases from V and 4 bases from J, with 12 bases in between. The CDR3 loop spans 14 amino acids. This CDR3 reads CSASPGAGTGELFF. The CDR3 coding sequence is TGCAGTGCTAGTCCGGGAGCGGGCACCGGGGAGCTGTTTTTT.

The chain recombines TRBV6-5 with TRBJ2-2, with 11 bases fitting TRBD2. The CDR3 consists of 13 residues. V was pared by 8 bases and J by 9 bases, with 5 bases of the junction left unmatched. Germline values: CDR1 MNHEY, CDR2 SVGAGI. Written as DNA, the CDR3 is TGTGCCAGCGGGACTAGCGGACGAAGGGAGCTGTTTTTT. Translating it yields CASGTSGRRELFF.

The rearrangement uses TRBV15 and TRBJ2-2, with D maybe TRBD2 (5 bases). This CDR3 is built from 18 residues. Germline lookup yields CDR1 LNHNV and CDR2 YYDKDF (reference sequence). Trimming took off 0 bases at V and 4 bases at J, with 18 bases between the two ends. This CDR3 reads CATSRDWGVTSGTGELFF. In DNA, the CDR3 is TGTGCCACCAGCAGAGATTGGGGAGTGACTTCGGGCACCGGGGAGCTGTTTTTT.

This chain links TRBV15 with TRBJ1-5; D uncertain. CDR1 is LNHNV and CDR2 is YYDKDF in the germline V gene (reference sequence). The V end lost 3 bases, the J end lost 3 bases, and 9 bases lay between the germline ends. The CDR3 has 14 amino acids. The CDR3 DNA reads TGTGCCACCAGCAGCATGCGATCCAATCAGCCCCAGCATTTT. Protein product: CATSSMRSNQPQHF.

The V gene is TRBV24-1, the J gene TRBJ1-5, with D unclear. V lost 1 base to trimming and J lost 7 bases, with 7 bases between them. The CDR3 length is 13 residues. Germline CDR1 reads KGHDR; CDR2 reads SFDVKD. The chain's CDR3 is CATSDFGEQPQHF. CDR3 sequence (DNA): TGTGCCACCAGTGATTTTGGGGAGCAGCCCCAGCATTTT.

This clone came up once. The rearrangement links TRBV3-1 (or the pseudogene TRBV3-2) to TRBJ2-3, with TRBD1 as a possible D gene (6 bases). The CDR3 consists of 16 residues. Per germline, CDR1 LGHDT and CDR2 YNNKEL (reference sequence). Trimming removed 6 bases at V and 3 bases at J, with 19 bases between. The CDR3 DNA is TGTGCCAGCAGTCACAGGGCGATCACAGGGACAGATACGCAGTATTTT. Translation gives CASSHRAITGTDTQYF.

V usage is TRBV2 and J usage is TRBJ1-1; a possible D gene is TRBD1 (6 bases). The ends were cut back, 7 bases at V and 6 bases at J, with 12 bases in the middle. The germline gives CDR1 SNHLY, CDR2 FYNNEI. This CDR3 has 12 amino acids. This CDR3 reads CASKGGYPEAFF. CDR3 in DNA: TGTGCCAGCAAAGGGGGTTACCCTGAAGCTTTCTTT.

V and J are TRBV5-5 and TRBJ2-2; 10 positions match TRBD1. Germline CDR1 SGHKS, CDR2 YYEKEE (reference sequence). The CDR3 is 16 residues long. The trim removed 4 bases at V and 0 bases at J, leaving 3 bases unmatched. The CDR3: CASSMDRGSNTGELFF. For the CDR3, the DNA is TGTGCCAGCAGCATGGACAGGGGGTCGAACACCGGGGAGCTGTTTTTT.

The CDR3 sequence is CASSLGPLAVAGEQYF. CDR3 sequence (DNA): TGTGCCAGCAGCTTAGGCCCACTAGCGGTGGCGGGAGAGCAGTACTTC. The chain joins TRBV13 to TRBJ2-7, with 8 bases that match TRBD2. Germline V gene data show CDR1 as PRHDT and CDR2 as FYEKMQ (reference sequence). This CDR3 contains 16 residues. V was pared by 0 bases and J by 7 bases, with 11 bases of the junction left unmatched.

The J gene is TRBJ2-7, the V gene TRBV5-1, with a tentative D call TRBD2 (5 bases). CDR1 is SGHRS and CDR2 is YFSETQ in the germline V gene. The CDR3 sequence is 12 residues long. Trimming pared 2 bases from V and 6 bases from J, leaving 9 bases between. The CDR3 loop is CASSLLVGEQYF. Written as DNA, the CDR3 is TGCGCCAGCAGCTTACTAGTGGGCGAGCAGTACTTC.

The chain combines TRBV5-6 with TRBJ2-7; D is ambiguous. CDR1 is SGHDT, CDR2 YYEEEE, per germline. Trimming stripped 2 bases from V and 1 base from J, with 10 bases between. CDR3 size: 14 residues. The CDR3: CASSFRVLSYEQYF. Written as DNA, the CDR3 is TGTGCCAGCAGCTTTCGGGTTCTTTCCTACGAGCAGTACTTC.

The table lists this clone with a count of one. The V call is TRBV2, the J call TRBJ1-5, with D possibly matching TRBD1 (5 bases). CDR3 length: 14 residues. V was trimmed by 3 bases and J by 7 bases, leaving 13 bases between them. Looked up from germline, CDR1 is SNHLY and CDR2 is FYNNEI. Written as DNA, the CDR3 is TGTGCCAGCAGTGATGGCAGGGCTCGACAGCCCCAGCATTTT. This translates into CASSDGRARQPQHF.

This sequence joins TRBV11-2 and TRBJ2-1; 14 positions match TRBD2. V trimming: 4 bases; J trimming: 12 bases; junction bases outside the gene matches: 5. The CDR3 is 14 amino acids. In germline, CDR1 is SGHAT, CDR2 FQNNGV. CDR3 residues: CASSSGLAGGVQFF. For the CDR3, the DNA is TGTGCCAGCAGCTCTGGACTAGCGGGAGGTGTGCAGTTCTTC.

The J gene is TRBJ1-5, the V gene TRBV6-5; D not certain. V was trimmed by 8 bases and J by 9 bases, leaving 17 bases between them. The germline gives CDR1 MNHEY, CDR2 SVGAGI. The CDR3 totals 13 residues. The CDR3 sequence is CASGYSPRMPQHF. CDR3 in DNA: TGTGCCAGCGGCTACTCCCCTCGTATGCCCCAGCATTTT.

The chain couples TRBV3-1 (or the pseudogene TRBV3-2) to TRBJ2-1; 16 positions agree with TRBD2. CDR1 and CDR2 (germline): LGHDT, YNNKEL (reference sequence). Trimming at V came to 4 bases and at J to 16 bases, leaving 10 bases not matched to a gene. CDR3 length: 15 amino acids. CDR3 region: CASSPTLGLAGGKFF. CDR3 nucleotides: TGTGCCAGCAGCCCAACCCTGGGACTAGCGGGAGGGAAATTCTTC.

The rearrangement links TRBV13 to TRBJ2-7; the match to TRBD1 covers 10 bases. The CDR3 length is 16 residues. The junction had 8 bases not matched to a gene; V was cut back by 5 bases and J by 1 base. Germline V gene lookup returns CDR1 PRHDT and CDR2 FYEKMQ (reference sequence). The CDR3 DNA reads as TGTGCCAGCAGCACACCGGGGACAGGGGTTTCCTACGAGCAGTACTTC. Translating gives CASSTPGTGVSYEQYF.

The chain couples TRBV4-1 to TRBJ2-3; 9 nucleotides line up with TRBD1. The CDR3 spans 18 residues. V lost 1 base to trimming and J lost 3 bases; unmatched junction nucleotides: 11. CDR1 MGHRA and CDR2 YSYEKL come from the germline V gene. CDR3 region: CASSQGEGTGRITDTQYF. Here the CDR3 DNA reads TGCGCCAGCAGCCAAGGGGAAGGGACAGGGAGGATAACAGATACGCAGTATTTT.

The chain couples TRBV13 to TRBJ1-2, with D perhaps matching TRBD1 (5 bases). Trimming stripped 5 bases from V and 8 bases from J, with 24 bases between. CDR3 length equals 16 residues. Germline V gives CDR1 PRHDT, CDR2 FYEKMQ (reference sequence). The DNA for the CDR3 is TGTGCCAGCAGCACGACCACGACAGAGAGACGTGTCGGCTACACCTTC. Translation: CASSTTTTERRVGYTF.

The chain joins TRBV10-3 to TRBJ1-6, with a possible D match to TRBD1 (5 bases). This CDR3 has 15 residues. In germline, CDR1 is ENHRY, CDR2 SYGVKD. Trimming removed 6 bases from V and 0 bases from J, with 9 bases in between. The DNA of the CDR3 is TGTGCCATCAGAGACAGTAGCTCCTATAATTCACCCCTCCACTTT. This codes for CAIRDSSSYNSPLHF.

The V call is TRBV21-1, the J call TRBJ1-5. TRBV21-1 is described as a pseudogene. This CDR3 has 13 amino acids. CDR3 sequence: CASSPPSNQPQHF. In DNA, the CDR3 is TGTGCCAGCAGCCCCCCGTCTAATCAGCCCCAGCATTTT.